This TCR beta chain was identified in a study of post-analysis software for immune sequencing data. Turning to the study itself: Disease courses included relapsing-remitting, secondary progressive and progressive-relapsing multiple sclerosis. Study results and caveats: Co-batched samples clustered tightly together by F measure. Normalized Chao1 diversity in multiple sclerosis patients fell significantly below that of controls. Patients had higher frequencies than controls of about five TRBV segments, including TRBV5-6, TRBV5-1 and TRBV20-1.

CDR1 and CDR2 (germline): LGHDT, YNNKEL (reference sequence). V was pared by 4 bases and J by 1 base, with 8 bases of the junction left unmatched. This CDR3 is 16 amino acids long. Unique molecular identifiers featured in each of the TCR beta cDNA libraries. Once roughly 0.85 to 11 million T cells were used, roughly 490,000 cDNA molecules resulted. TCRdb called the PCR reads again in MiXCR, with one record for every CDR3 protein. The repertoire holds 700,000 to 900,000 distinct CDR3 sequences, with around 42% as singletons. Points on this clonotype: Its antigen is not known.

The rearrangement links TRBV3-1 to TRBJ2-3, with 7 nucleotides matching TRBD1. This receptor was taken from a girl aged 10-17 years with multiple sclerosis. The sample was blood. In DNA, the CDR3 is TGTGCCAGCAGCCTCCGAGGGGGCTCGGGCACAGATACGCAGTATTTT. Encoded protein: CASSLRGGSGTDTQYF.